This T cell receptor (beta chain) was documented in a study of blood T cell repertoires in COVID-19. About the research overall: Sample material is recorded as cDNA or gDNA derived from T cells, B-cell-depleted T cells, or PBMCs.

Germline CDR1 and CDR2: GTSNPN and SVGIG (reference sequence). Trimming pared 5 bases from V and 0 bases from J, leaving 12 bases between. CDR3 length: 14 amino acids. In the authors' methods: Reference gene primer amplification gave estimated nucleated cell counts. TCRdb keeps only in-frame clones here, not all; method: immunoSEQ multiplex PCR. That table is the source of V, J and clone size, and D and trimming were worked out from the DNA. The sample holds more than 200,000 clones, approximately 79% seen once. This clone was observed a handful of times. This TCR was sampled from a woman aged 35 to 49 with active or convalescent COVID-19. The chain combines TRBV30 with TRBJ2-3; D is unclear. Sequenced input: peripheral blood. The CDR3, as DNA: TGTGCCTGGTCGCGTGGGCACAGCACAGATACGCAGTATTTT. This translates into CAWSRGHSTDTQYF.